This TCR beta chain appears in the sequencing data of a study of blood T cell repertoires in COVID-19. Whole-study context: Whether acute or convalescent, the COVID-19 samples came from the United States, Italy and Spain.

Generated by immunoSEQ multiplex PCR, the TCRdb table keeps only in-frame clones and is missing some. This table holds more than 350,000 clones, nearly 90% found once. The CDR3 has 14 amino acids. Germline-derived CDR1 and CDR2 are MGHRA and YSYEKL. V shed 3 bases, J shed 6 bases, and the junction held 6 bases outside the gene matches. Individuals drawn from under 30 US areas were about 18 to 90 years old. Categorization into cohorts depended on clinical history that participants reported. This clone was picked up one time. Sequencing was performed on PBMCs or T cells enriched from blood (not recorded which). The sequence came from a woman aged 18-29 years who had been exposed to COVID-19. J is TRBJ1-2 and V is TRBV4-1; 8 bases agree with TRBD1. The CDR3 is CASSHGQGLNGYTF. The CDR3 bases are TGCGCCAGCAGCCACGGACAGGGTTTAAATGGCTACACCTTC.